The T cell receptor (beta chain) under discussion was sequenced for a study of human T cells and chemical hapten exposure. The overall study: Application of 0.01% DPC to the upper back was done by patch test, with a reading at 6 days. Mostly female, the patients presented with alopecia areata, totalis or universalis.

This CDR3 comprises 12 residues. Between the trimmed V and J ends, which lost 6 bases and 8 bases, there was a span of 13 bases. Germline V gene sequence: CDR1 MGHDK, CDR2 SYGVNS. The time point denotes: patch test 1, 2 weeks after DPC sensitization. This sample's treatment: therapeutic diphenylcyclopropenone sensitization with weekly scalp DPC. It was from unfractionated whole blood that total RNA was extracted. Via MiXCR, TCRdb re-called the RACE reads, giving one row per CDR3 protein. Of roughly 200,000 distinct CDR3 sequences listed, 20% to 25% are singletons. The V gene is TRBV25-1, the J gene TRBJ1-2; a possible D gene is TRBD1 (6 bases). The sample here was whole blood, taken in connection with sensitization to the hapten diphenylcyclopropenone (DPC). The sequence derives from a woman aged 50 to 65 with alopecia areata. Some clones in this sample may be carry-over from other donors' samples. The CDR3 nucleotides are TGTGCCAGCAGGACCGGGCAGGGGGGCTACACCTTC. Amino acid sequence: CASRTGQGGYTF.